This T cell receptor (beta chain) was recovered during a study of technical replicates of blood from several donors. Libraries were prepared by immunoSEQ multiplex PCR; TCRdb keeps only in-frame clonotypes and omits some of them. The table records approximately 16,000 clones, around nine tenths of them present only once. The CDR3 consists of 24 residues. The V segment lost 0 bases and the J segment 1 base; nucleotides outside the gene matches: 24. Germline lookup yields CDR1 LGHNA and CDR2 YNFKEQ. The rearrangement links TRBV4-2 to TRBJ2-4, with TRBD1 identical over 10 bases. What was sequenced was PBMCs. This clonotype was sampled from a human donor in good health. This CDR3 is CASSQDWGTGVAAGPSKAKNIQYF. In DNA form, the CDR3 reads TGTGCCAGCAGCCAAGATTGGGGGACAGGGGTCGCAGCGGGCCCCTCAAAGGCCAAAAACATTCAGTACTTC.